Listed below are T cell receptor beta chains from one sample, sequenced in a study of cytomegalovirus exposure and HLA in healthy donors. Sequenced by immunoSEQ multiplex PCR; TCRdb stores in-frame clones only, minus some. The data show about 200,000 clones, with over 60% seen just once and around 1.8% held by the top ten. Specimen: PBMCs. The receptors shown here come from a young man in good health and CMV-seronegative. Both conserved end residues are part of each CDR3. The order of the fields is J gene, V gene, CDR3 protein.

J: TRBJ2-7; V: TRBV27; CDR3: CASRQEGTSVYSYEQYF
J: TRBJ2-7; V: TRBV30; CDR3: CAWSLGSHRGVEQYF
J: TRBJ2-7; V: TRBV30; CDR3: CAWSPNYEQYF
J: TRBJ1-4; V: TRBV30; CDR3: CAWSFPRQDNEKLFF
J: TRBJ1-2; V: TRBV4-3; CDR3: CASSQGQGEGYTF
J: TRBJ2-6; V: TRBV21-1; CDR3: CASCNRLVSGANVLTF
J: TRBJ2-1; V: TRBV5-6; CDR3: CASSLGTSGRAAYNEQFF
J: TRBJ1-4; V: TRBV30; CDR3: CAWSRDIGEKLFF
J: TRBJ1-4; V: TRBV4-1; CDR3: CASSHGGQFNEKLFF
J: TRBJ1-2; V: TRBV19; CDR3: CASSPKDRDEYGYTF
J: TRBJ2-1; V: TRBV7-2; CDR3: CASSLTSGDYNEQFF
J: TRBJ2-3; V: TRBV5-1; CDR3: CASSLASGVSTDTQYF
J: TRBJ1-1; V: TRBV10-3; CDR3: CAISDEGASNTEAFF
J: TRBJ2-1; V: TRBV27; CDR3: CASSLNRVDNEQFF
J: TRBJ2-7; V: TRBV11-1; CDR3: CASTSATYEQYF
J: TRBJ1-1; V: TRBV27; CDR3: CASSFRGGEAFF
J: .; V: TRBV2; CDR3: CASSVREMTYEQYF
J: TRBJ2-3; V: TRBV29-1; CDR3: CSAVGTALADTQYF
J: TRBJ2-3; V: TRBV7-9; CDR3: CSSSPGLAGESDTQYF
J: TRBJ2-3; V: TRBV18; CDR3: CASQTVISDTQYF
J: TRBJ2-1; V: TRBV9; CDR3: CASSVVGGSYNEQFF
J: TRBJ2-7; V: TRBV5-6; CDR3: CASHGQGAYEQYF
J: TRBJ2-2; V: TRBV9; CDR3: CASSVAGNTGELFF
J: TRBJ2-3; V: TRBV29-1; CDR3: CSVEKGGPPTDTQYF
J: TRBJ2-7; V: TRBV6-6; CDR3: CASSEPDSQYF
J: TRBJ2-7; V: TRBV10-1; CDR3: CASSDTCRERQCPYEQYF
J: TRBJ2-7; V: TRBV28; CDR3: CASSRTGGVFYEQYF
J: TRBJ1-1; V: TRBV5-1; CDR3: CASSPGQSNTEAFF
J: TRBJ2-2; V: TRBV30; CDR3: CAWKPFPGQGNTGELFF
J: TRBJ1-1; V: TRBV18; CDR3: CASSPGQGGNTEAFF
J: TRBJ2-7; V: TRBV7-2; CDR3: CASSLALAREQYF
J: TRBJ2-7; V: TRBV18; CDR3: CASSPLNGSSYEQYF
J: TRBJ1-2; V: TRBV7-2; CDR3: CASSHRPGLQNYGYTF
J: TRBJ2-2; V: TRBV7-8; CDR3: CASSLVDSSGELFF
J: TRBJ1-1; V: TRBV6-5; CDR3: CASSYTGMNTEAFF
J: TRBJ2-5; V: TRBV11-2; CDR3: CASSPLGQGQETQYF
J: TRBJ2-1; V: TRBV4-3; CDR3: CASSPRGATEQFF
J: TRBJ2-1; V: TRBV7-8; CDR3: CASRQLAGTPNEQFF
J: TRBJ2-1; V: TRBV5-1; CDR3: CASSLGQGGDEQFF
J: TRBJ2-3; V: TRBV4-2; CDR3: CASSQDPGTDTQYF
J: TRBJ1-2; V: TRBV14; CDR3: CASSRQGRTRGYTF
J: TRBJ1-6; V: TRBV11-3; CDR3: CASSPRQGVNSPLHF
J: TRBJ2-5; V: TRBV29-1; CDR3: CSVEADWQETQYF
J: TRBJ1-2; V: TRBV6-1; CDR3: CASSPLTGESYGYTF
J: TRBJ1-4; V: TRBV4-2; CDR3: CASSQGGQDNEKLFF
J: TRBJ2-7; V: TRBV15; CDR3: CATRRRVSYEQYF
J: TRBJ1-1; V: TRBV29-1; CDR3: CSVEAQGNTEAFF
J: TRBJ2-3; V: TRBV29-1; CDR3: CSVEEAGGSTDTQYF
J: TRBJ1-1; V: TRBV25-1; CDR3: CASRDRGNTEAFF
J: TRBJ2-2; V: TRBV6-5; CDR3: CASSYSQPNTGELFF
J: TRBJ2-7; V: TRBV28; CDR3: CASSFGYEQYF
J: TRBJ1-1; V: TRBV4-3; CDR3: CASSQEGRLNTEAFF
J: TRBJ2-7; V: TRBV7-9; CDR3: CASSFEGYNEQYF
J: TRBJ2-6; V: TRBV27; CDR3: CASSSQTRGSGANVLTF
J: TRBJ2-2; V: TRBV9; CDR3: CASSVGQGILSGELFF
J: TRBJ2-7; V: TRBV5-6; CDR3: CASSLGGDSYEQYF
J: TRBJ1-4; V: TRBV18; CDR3: CASSPGGRNEKLFF